One sample yielded the 18 T cell receptor beta chains listed below, sequenced in a study. TCRdb analysed the reads with MiXCR anew, one entry per CDR3 protein. The sample has roughly 150 distinct CDR3 sequences; 34% are singletons. Sample: CD8+ T cells (not recorded whether cultured). The receptors were sampled from a male donor.

This clonotype was detected only a few times. As DNA, the CDR3 is TGTGCCAGTAGTATTCTAGGATCGAGCAATCAGCCCCAGCATTTT. This translates into CASSILGSSNQPQHF. V gene TRBV19 combines with J gene TRBJ1-5; D gene uncertain. The CDR3 is 15 residues long. Trimming pared 3 bases from V and 1 base from J, leaving 10 bases between. Germline CDR1 LNHDA, CDR2 SQIVND (reference sequence).

Regarding this clonotype: Possible read error: a much larger clone is one base away. CDR3 sequence reads: CASSGHGSDTQYF. CDR3 sequence (DNA): TGTGCCAGTAGCGGGCACGGGTCAGATACGCAGTATTTT. The chain combines TRBV19 with TRBJ2-3; D is uncertain. This CDR3 region has 13 residues. Germline CDR1 LNHDA, CDR2 SQIVND (reference sequence). V lost 6 bases and J 4 bases, leaving 11 bases between the germline ends.

Worth noting for this clonotype: This may come from a read error, since a much larger clone is one base off. V and J are TRBV6-2 or TRBV6-3 and TRBJ1-5; TRBD1 is a possible D gene (6 bases). This CDR3 comprises 17 residues. Germline CDR1 reads MNHEY; CDR2 reads SVGEGT. CDR3 bases: TGTGCCAGCAGTTACCCCCGAGAGGGACATAGCGATCAGCCCCAGCATTTT. Protein product: CASSYPREGHSDQPQHF.

Regarding this clonotype: A much larger clone lies a single base off, so this may be a read error. This is likely a read error, given that the CDR3 carries no conserved phenylalanine or tryptophan at its end. The V call is TRBV19, the J call TRBJ2-7; no clear D gene. The CDR3 consists of 13 residues. The germline V gene encodes CDR1 LNHDA and CDR2 SQIVND (reference sequence). The V end lost 2 bases, the J end lost 3 bases, and 8 bases lay between the germline ends. As DNA, the CDR3 is TGTGCCAGTAGTATAAGGGCAGGCTACGAGCAGTACCTC. It is translated as CASSIRAGYEQYL.

The V gene is TRBV5-6, the J gene TRBJ2-2; D ambiguous. The CDR3 covers 13 residues. Germline V gene lookup returns CDR1 SGHDT and CDR2 YYEEEE. Trimming pared 0 bases from V and 5 bases from J, leaving 5 bases between. The CDR3 loop is CASSLGPTGELFF. Here the CDR3 DNA reads TGTGCCAGCAGCTTGGGCCCAACCGGGGAGCTGTTTTTT. The whole variable domain, filled in from reference TRBV5-6 and TRBJ2-2, reads DAGVTQSPTHLIKTRGQQVTLRCSPKSGHDTVSWYQQALGQGPQFIFQYYEEEERQRGNFPDRFSGHQFPNYSSELNVNALLLGDSALYLCASSLGPTGELFFGEGSRLTVL.

Turning to this clonotype: This clone may be a read error of a much larger clone one base away. The chain joins TRBV19 to TRBJ2-3, with no clear D. Germline-derived CDR1 and CDR2 are LNHDA and SQIVND (reference sequence). The CDR3 sequence is 13 residues long. As DNA, the CDR3 is TGTGGCAGTAGTACGCACGGCGCGGATACGCAGTATTTT. It encodes CGSSTHGADTQYF.

For this clonotype: Because the CDR3 is missing its conserved closing phenylalanine or tryptophan, this is likely a read error. The DNA is left out, because the CDR3 cannot be placed on it with certainty; the CDR3 is given as TCRdb lists it. The chain has TRBV19 and TRBJ1-2. Both ends counted, the CDR3 spans 12 residues. Looked up from germline, CDR1 is LNHDA and CDR2 is SQIVND (reference sequence). The CDR3 is CASSIGSYGCTI.

In regard to this clonotype: A much larger clone lies a single base off, so this may be a read error. This chain joins TRBV14 and TRBJ2-1; D possibly matches TRBD1 or TRBD2 (7 bases each). The germline CDR1 and CDR2 sequences are SGHDN and FVKESK. This CDR3 contains 17 residues. CDR3 loop: CTSSQGGAGAPYNEQFF. CDR3 nucleotides: TGTACCAGCAGCCAAGGGGGCGCGGGGGCCCCCTACAATGAGCAGTTCTTC.

This clonotype is large within its sample. This chain connects TRBV19 to TRBJ2-7; D unresolved. Germline V gene data show CDR1 as LNHDA and CDR2 as SQIVND (reference sequence). The CDR3 runs to 14 residues. V lost 3 bases and J lost 2, with 11 bases in between. CDR3 DNA sequence: TGTGCCAGTAGTATCGTGGCACCGACCTACGAGCAGTACTTC. It codes for CASSIVAPTYEQYF.

Worth noting for this clonotype: A clone one base away is much larger, so this may be a read error. The rearrangement joins TRBV14 to TRBJ2-1, with TRBD2 as a possible D gene (7 bases). This CDR3 has 17 amino acids. From germline, CDR1 is SGHDN and CDR2 FVKESK. Trimming left V 1 base short and J 2 bases short, with 15 bases between. CDR3 nucleotides: TGTGCCAGCAGCCAAGGGGACGCGGGGGCCCCCTACAATGAGCAGTTCTTC. Its protein product is CASSQGDAGAPYNEQFF.

To note about this clonotype: A read error is likely, as this CDR3 ends without the conserved phenylalanine or tryptophan. The DNA is left out, because the CDR3 cannot be placed on it with certainty; the CDR3 is given as TCRdb lists it. V gene TRBV19 combines with J gene TRBJ1-2; the DNA was not used to check the table's D call, TRBD1. CDR1 and CDR2 (germline): LNHDA, SQIVND (reference sequence). The CDR3 comprises 12 residues, both ends counted. Here the CDR3 reads CATSTGAYGCTS.

As concerns this clonotype: A read error is possible here, since a much larger clone lies one base away. V usage is TRBV19 and J usage is TRBJ1-2; D unresolved. CDR3 length: 12 residues. The germline gives CDR1 LNHDA, CDR2 SQIVND (reference sequence). The CDR3 region is CASSIGWHGCTF. The DNA for the CDR3 is TGTGCCAGTAGTATAGGCTGGCATGGCTGCACCTTC.

In this sample, this clonotype is hyperexpanded. The V call is TRBV19, the J call TRBJ1-2; D is unclear. Germline CDR1 reads LNHDA; CDR2 reads SQIVND (reference sequence). The CDR3 has 12 amino acids. The V gene lost 3 bases and the J gene lost 6 bases, with 8 bases spanning the gap. CDR3 loop: CASSMGSHGYTF. CDR3 bases: TGTGCCAGTAGTATGGGGAGTCATGGCTACACCTTC.

Remarks on this clonotype: Because it lacks the conserved phenylalanine or tryptophan at the end, this CDR3 is likely a read error. The chain joins TRBV19 to TRBJ1-2; no firm D call. The CDR3 extends over 12 amino acids. Germline CDR1 reads LNHDA; CDR2 reads SQIVND (reference sequence). V was clipped by 3 bases and J by 6 bases, with 8 bases between them. CDR3 in DNA: TGTGCCAGTAGTATGGGGTCGCATGGCTACACCCTC. Translating it yields CASSMGSHGYTL.

Worth noting for this clonotype: A junction boundary mismatches the germline segment, possibly from a read error. This chain links TRBV7-8 with TRBJ1-2; tentative D call: TRBD1 (6 bases). CDR3 size: 14 residues. Looked up from germline, CDR1 is SGHVS and CDR2 is FQNEAQ. In DNA, the CDR3 is TGTGTCAGCAGCCTAGCGGGGGGCGCCTATGGCTACACCTTC. As protein: CVSSLAGGAYGYTF.

In its sample, this clonotype ranks as medium-sized (0.01 to 0.1%). V usage is TRBV14 and J usage is TRBJ2-1, with TRBD2 as a possible D gene (7 bases). Trimming removed 0 bases from V and 2 bases from J, with 14 bases in between. This CDR3 has 17 amino acids. Germline CDR1 is SGHDN and CDR2 is FVKESK. The CDR3 region is CASSQEDAGAPYNEQFF. The CDR3 nucleotides are TGTGCCAGCAGCCAAGAGGACGCGGGGGCCCCCTACAATGAGCAGTTCTTC.

Concerning this clonotype: Since a much larger clone is just one base distant, this may be a read error. The rearrangement uses TRBV5-6 and TRBJ1-6; a possible D gene is TRBD1 (5 bases). Germline CDR1 SGHDT, CDR2 YYEEEE. The CDR3 spans 12 residues. CDR3 sequence (DNA): TGTGCCAGCAGTTACGCCCGGACACCCTTCCACTTT. It is translated as CASSYARTPFHF.

This clonotype is deemed medium-sized. This chain links TRBV19 with TRBJ2-1, with a tentative D call TRBD2 (6 bases). CDR3 length equals 15 residues. Germline V gene lookup returns CDR1 LNHDA and CDR2 SQIVND (reference sequence). V lost 7 bases and J 0 bases, leaving 13 bases between the germline ends. CDR3 loop: CASTWGLSSYNEQFF. Written as DNA, the CDR3 is TGTGCCAGTACCTGGGGACTTAGCTCCTACAATGAGCAGTTCTTC.